Here is one T cell receptor beta chain with its context. These data originate in a study of blood T cell repertoires in COVID-19. Clinical history reported by participants formed the basis on which cohorts were assigned. Cohort 3 donors were reported recovered after two negative PCRs, clearance, or symptom resolution. In the source study's methods: From reference gene primer amplification, estimates of nucleated cell counts were derived. Method: immunoSEQ multiplex PCR; TCRdb's copy keeps in-frame clones and lacks some. The D gene and trimming were derived from the DNA, and the V and J assignments and clone size from that table. Of a few hundred thousand clones in the sample, 92% were seen once. The CDR3 runs to 14 residues. Trimming took off 0 bases at V and 5 bases at J, with 8 bases between the two ends. Per the germline V gene, CDR1 is LNHDA and CDR2 is SQIVND (reference sequence).

This rearrangement joins TRBV19 to TRBJ2-1; D call uncertain. The sample taken for sequencing was PBMCs or T cells enriched from blood (not recorded which). The TCR comes from a woman aged 30 to 39 who had recovered from COVID-19. As DNA, the CDR3 is TGTGCCAGTAGTATAGATCTAGGAGACAATGAGCAGTTCTTC. Amino acid sequence: CASSIDLGDNEQFF. The whole variable domain, remainder taken from reference TRBV19 and TRBJ2-1, is DGGITQSPKYLFRKEGQNVTLSCEQNLNHDAMYWYRQDPGQGLRLIYYSQIVNDFQKGDIAEGYSVSREKKESFPLTVTSAQKNPTAFYLCASSIDLGDNEQFFGPGTRLTVL.